The 23 T cell receptor beta chains below come from one sample, sequenced in a study of blood T cell repertoires in COVID-19. The assay was immunoSEQ multiplex PCR, and TCRdb's table has in-frame clones only and misses some. The sample holds a few hundred thousand clones, approximately 81% seen once. Sequencing input: peripheral blood. These receptors came from a woman older than 75 with acute or convalescent COVID-19.

This clone showed up just a few times. The chain links TRBV4-1 to TRBJ2-3; 8 positions agree with TRBD1. Germline V lookup: CDR1 MGHRA, CDR2 YSYEKL. This CDR3 has 16 amino acids. With V trimmed by 3 bases and J by 4 bases, 9 bases remained unmatched. CDR3 region: CASSQNGQGRADTQYF. The CDR3 DNA is TGCGCCAGCAGCCAGAATGGACAGGGTAGGGCAGATACGCAGTATTTT.

This rearrangement joins TRBV30 to TRBJ1-2; tentative D call: TRBD1 (6 bases). Germline V CDR1 and CDR2: GTSNPN, SVGIG (reference sequence). The length of the CDR3 is 13 residues. The CDR3 DNA reads as TGTCCCACCCCCGACGGGGGGCCGGGGGGCTACACCTTC. This gives the protein CPTPDGGPGGYTF.

This clone showed up just once. The rearrangement uses TRBV3-1 (or the pseudogene TRBV3-2) and TRBJ2-7, with TRBD1 identical over 11 bases. The CDR3 consists of 18 residues. The V gene's germline CDR1 is LGHDT and CDR2 YNNKEL (reference sequence). With 0 bases clipped from V and 0 bases from J, the junction kept 7 bases outside the gene matches. CDR3 sequence reads: CASSQDKGQGEISYEQYF. The CDR3 coding sequence is TGTGCCAGCAGCCAAGATAAGGGACAGGGGGAAATCTCCTACGAGCAGTACTTC.

This chain connects TRBV5-1 to TRBJ2-5; D unresolved. Germline CDR1 and CDR2: SGHRS and YFSETQ. CDR3 size: 14 residues. V lost 0 bases, J lost 5 bases, and 11 bases lay in between. CDR3 bases: TGCGCCAGCAGCTTGGACACTACGGTCGAGACCCAGTACTTC. Translation gives CASSLDTTVETQYF. The entire variable domain, with the rest obtained from reference TRBV5-1 and TRBJ2-5, is as follows: KAGVTQTPRYLIKTRGQQVTLSCSPISGHRSVSWYQQTPGQGLQFLFEYFSETQRNKGNFPGRFSGRQFSNSRSEMNVSTLELGDSALYLCASSLDTTVETQYFGPGTRLLVL.

This chain connects TRBV7-9 to TRBJ2-1, with 11 bases matching TRBD2. Germline CDR1 reads SEHNR; CDR2 reads FQNEAQ (reference sequence). This CDR3 comprises 14 residues. After removal of 5 bases from V and 10 bases from J, the junction contained 7 bases not matched to a gene. The CDR3 nucleotides are TGTGCCAGCAGCCAGGGGCTAGCGGGAGGAGAGCAGTTCTTC. Protein sequence: CASSQGLAGGEQFF.

The CDR3 nucleotides are TGTGCCATCAGTGAGTCGAGTGGGACAGGCGTGAACACTGAAGCTTTCTTT. Amino acid sequence: CAISESSGTGVNTEAFF. The V call is TRBV10-3, the J call TRBJ1-1; the match to TRBD1 covers 8 bases. Germline loops: CDR1 ENHRY, CDR2 SYGVKD. There are 17 residues in the CDR3. After removal of 0 bases from V and 0 bases from J, the junction contained 6 bases not matched to a gene.

The chain carries TRBV7-8 and TRBJ2-7; 7 nucleotides align to TRBD1. The germline V gene encodes CDR1 SGHVS and CDR2 FQNEAQ. This CDR3 region has 15 residues. Trimming cost V 0 bases and J 5 bases; bases outside gene matches: 7. This chain's CDR3 is CASSLAAGGYHEQYF. Written as DNA, the CDR3 is TGTGCCAGCAGCTTAGCGGCAGGGGGTTACCACGAGCAGTACTTC. Full variable domain (remainder filled in from reference TRBV7-8 and TRBJ2-7): GAGVSQSPRYKVAKRGQDVALRCDPISGHVSLFWYQQALGQGPEFLTYFQNEAQLDKSGLPSDRFFAERPEGSVSTLKIQRTQQEDSAVYLCASSLAAGGYHEQYFGPGTRLTVT.

The table lists this clone with a few counts. The chain has TRBV7-2 and TRBJ2-2; 10 bases map to TRBD2. The germline V gene encodes CDR1 SGHTA and CDR2 FQGNSA. Trimming removed 4 bases from V and 1 base from J; junction bases left unmatched: 0. The CDR3 loop spans 15 amino acids. The CDR3: CASSSSGGNTGELFF. In nucleotides, the CDR3 is TGTGCCAGCAGCTCTAGCGGGGGGAACACCGGGGAGCTGTTTTTT.

This clone showed up just once. J is TRBJ2-3 and V is TRBV7-3, with a possible D match to TRBD2 (6 bases). The CDR3 is 15 residues long. Germline V gene sequence: CDR1 SGHTA, CDR2 FQGTGA. V gave up 2 bases and J gave up 1 base, with 10 bases separating them. CDR3 DNA: TGTGCCAGCAGCTTACGCGGGGCTGGCACAGATACGCAGTATTTT. Translating it yields CASSLRGAGTDTQYF.

The chain uses TRBV19 and TRBJ2-7; perhaps TRBD1 as D (5 bases). Trimming removed 3 bases from V and 5 bases from J, with 8 bases in between. This CDR3 is 12 amino acids long. The germline V gene encodes CDR1 LNHDA and CDR2 SQIVND (reference sequence). This chain's CDR3 is CASSIQGHEQYF. The CDR3, as DNA: TGTGCCAGTAGTATCCAGGGCCACGAGCAGTACTTC. The full variable domain, in which reference TRBV19 and TRBJ2-7 provide the parts outside the CDR3, is DGGITQSPKYLFRKEGQNVTLSCEQNLNHDAMYWYRQDPGQGLRLIYYSQIVNDFQKGDIAEGYSVSREKKESFPLTVTSAQKNPTAFYLCASSIQGHEQYFGPGTRLTVT.

Only a few counts were recorded for this clone. CDR3 DNA: TGTGCCAGCAGCCCTCCCGGCCTGCGGGGGGGCGGGGAGACCCAGTACTTC. Amino acids: CASSPPGLRGGGETQYF. V and J are TRBV7-2 and TRBJ2-5; the match to TRBD2 covers 9 bases. With 5 bases clipped from V and 5 bases from J, the junction kept 15 bases outside the gene matches. CDR1 and CDR2 (germline): SGHTA, FQGNSA. CDR3 length: 17 amino acids.

The V call is TRBV19, the J call TRBJ1-5, with a tentative D call TRBD1 (6 bases). Deletions cut 5 bases from V and 4 bases from J, with 9 bases between. CDR1 LNHDA and CDR2 SQIVND come from the germline V gene (reference sequence). The CDR3 spans 13 residues. The CDR3 sequence: CASSPQGNQPQHF. Written as DNA, the CDR3 is TGTGCCAGTAGTCCACAGGGAAATCAGCCCCAGCATTTT.

The chain employs TRBV3-1 (or the pseudogene TRBV3-2) and TRBJ1-1; D is perhaps TRBD1 (6 bases). The V and J ends lost 8 bases and 0 bases respectively, with 19 bases between them. The V gene's germline CDR1 is LGHDT and CDR2 YNNKEL (reference sequence). The CDR3 consists of 16 residues. CDR3 region: CASPPGTTLLNTEAFF. The CDR3 coding sequence is TGTGCCAGCCCGCCGGGGACAACCCTCCTGAACACTGAAGCTTTCTTT.

This chain joins TRBV24-1 and TRBJ2-5, with TRBD1 matching over 7 bases. Germline assignment: CDR1 KGHDR and CDR2 SFDVKD. The CDR3 is made up of 13 amino acids. The J segment lost 4 bases and the V segment lost 10 bases, leaving 8 bases of the junction unmatched. CDR3 loop: CATGVGGSETQYF. The CDR3 region has the DNA TGTGCCACAGGGGTAGGGGGCTCAGAGACCCAGTACTTC.

J is TRBJ1-3 and V is TRBV9; 9 bases align to TRBD1. Germline V CDR1 and CDR2: SGDLS, YYNGEE. The CDR3 runs 16 residues. V trimming: 3 bases; J trimming: 6 bases; junction bases outside the gene matches: 10. CDR3 nucleotide sequence: TGTGCCAGCAGCGCCGGGACAGGGTATTTAGAAAACACCATATATTTT. This gives the protein CASSAGTGYLENTIYF.

This clone appeared a single time. The chain couples TRBV7-6 to TRBJ2-7, with 7 bases that match TRBD1. The CDR3 has 13 amino acids. Losses at the gene ends were 5 bases for V and 0 bases for J; bases not matched to a gene: 1. Germline CDR1 SGHVS, CDR2 FNYEAQ. In DNA, the CDR3 is TGTGCCAGCAGCCGGGACAGCTCCTACGAGCAGTACTTC. Protein sequence: CASSRDSSYEQYF.

CDR3 sequence reads: CASSLPVQGAHEQFF. CDR3 sequence (DNA): TGTGCCAGCAGCTTGCCCGTACAGGGAGCCCATGAGCAGTTCTTC. This sequence joins TRBV5-4 and TRBJ2-1; maybe TRBD1 (6 bases). CDR1 and CDR2 (germline): SGHNT, YYREEE (reference sequence). V was clipped by 1 base and J by 8 bases, with 16 bases between them. This CDR3 region has 15 residues.

The rearrangement joins TRBV2 to TRBJ1-2; TRBD1 might be the D (5 bases). V was cut by 2 bases and J by 5 bases, with 6 bases left in between. In germline, CDR1 is SNHLY, CDR2 FYNNEI. The CDR3 loop spans 12 amino acids. The CDR3 sequence is CASSERGYGYTF. The CDR3 coding sequence is TGTGCCAGCAGTGAACGGGGGTATGGCTACACCTTC.

The chain couples TRBV25-1 to TRBJ2-3; 10 nucleotides line up with TRBD2. This CDR3 comprises 15 residues. J was trimmed by 0 bases and V by 7 bases; bases with no gene match: 4. Per the germline V gene, CDR1 is MGHDK and CDR2 is SYGVNS. CDR3 residues: CASTPTSGSTDTQYF. CDR3 sequence (DNA): TGTGCCAGCACACCGACTAGCGGGAGCACAGATACGCAGTATTTT.

The chain joins TRBV25-1 to TRBJ1-1; D not certain. V lost 2 bases to trimming and J lost 3 bases, with 10 bases between them. This CDR3 has 14 residues. In germline, CDR1 is MGHDK, CDR2 SYGVNS. CDR3 region: CASSELRRDTEAFF. The CDR3 bases are TGTGCCAGCAGTGAACTAAGGAGGGACACTGAAGCTTTCTTT.

The chain employs TRBV7-3 and TRBJ2-3, with 9 bases identical to TRBD2. The germline gives CDR1 SGHTA, CDR2 FQGTGA. The CDR3 totals 15 residues. The J segment lost 4 bases and the V segment lost 8 bases, leaving 10 bases of the junction unmatched. The chain's CDR3 is CASGVAGGPADTQYF. The CDR3 DNA reads as TGTGCCAGCGGCGTGGCGGGAGGGCCCGCAGATACGCAGTATTTT.

Only a few counts were recorded for this clone. V and J are TRBV27 and TRBJ2-1; D gene unclear. Germline CDR1 and CDR2: MNHEY and SMNVEV (reference sequence). Trimming removed 4 bases from V and 4 bases from J, with 8 bases in between. This CDR3 is 13 amino acids long. CDR3 DNA: TGTGCCAGCAGTTCCCTCCTTTACAATGAGCAGTTCTTC. Its translation: CASSSLLYNEQFF.

The rearrangement uses TRBV19 and TRBJ2-1; the D gene is possibly TRBD1 (5 bases). From germline, CDR1 is LNHDA and CDR2 SQIVND (reference sequence). The germline V and J ends were trimmed by 3 bases and 8 bases, with 17 bases remaining between them. The CDR3 runs to 15 residues. CDR3 protein: CASSIHGANIDEQFF. The CDR3 DNA sequence: TGTGCCAGTAGTATTCATGGGGCTAATATAGATGAGCAGTTCTTC.